This T cell receptor (beta chain) stems from a study of T cells in Graves' hyperthyroidism and ophthalmopathy. Points from the study as a whole: Ophthalmopathy was predicted by the model a median of approximately six months ahead of onset. Most clonotypes that expanded in the thyroid above 0.001 also showed up in blood. A model using 13 V-J features told ophthalmopathy apart from stable hyperthyroidism.

Germline-derived CDR1 and CDR2 are MGHRA and YSYEKL. Trimming left V 4 bases short and J 8 bases short, with 12 bases between. The CDR3 spans 13 residues. About this clonotype: Its antigen is not identified.

There were TCR beta CDR3 regions amplified from RNA transcripts. HTBI primers were the set used in a first-round RT-PCR of the TCR CDR3. TCRdb reprocessed the multiplex PCR reads with MiXCR, giving one entry per CDR3 protein. This sample has about 370,000 distinct CDR3 sequences; roughly 15% occur once, and the top ten carry about 20%. Input material: blood. This TCR derives from a woman aged 60 to 75 with Graves' ophthalmopathy. This chain connects TRBV4-1 to TRBJ1-5; D is possibly TRBD1 (5 bases). The chain's CDR3 is CASSLGDWEPQHF. CDR3 DNA sequence: TGCGCCAGCAGCCTGGGGGATTGGGAGCCCCAGCATTTT.